The 27 T cell receptor beta chains listed next were all sequenced from one sample in a study of T cell responses to AZD1222 COVID-19 vaccine. TCRdb's table, derived via immunoSEQ multiplex PCR, lists solely in-frame clones and lacks some. Of tens of thousands of clones in the sample, more than 75% were seen once. Sequences were derived from peripheral blood, sampled on day 0 of AZD1222 vaccination. The receptors derive from an adult in good health.

The CDR3 region is CASSLGLAGAHEQYF. For the CDR3, the DNA is TGCGCCAGCAGCTTGGGGCTAGCGGGAGCGCACGAGCAGTACTTC. The rearrangement links TRBV5-1 to TRBJ2-7, with 10 positions matching TRBD2. J gave up 5 bases and V 0 bases, and 5 bases lay outside the gene matches. The length of the CDR3 is 15 residues. In germline, CDR1 is SGHRS, CDR2 YFSETQ.

A few counts support this clone. The chain is built from TRBV30 and TRBJ1-2; D is ambiguous. The CDR3 consists of 12 residues. The germline CDR1 and CDR2 sequences are GTSNPN and SVGIG (reference sequence). V was cut by 0 bases and J by 4 bases, with 6 bases left in between. The chain's CDR3 is CAWSVTLYGYTF. In DNA, the CDR3 is TGTGCCTGGAGTGTCACACTCTATGGCTACACCTTC.

V usage is TRBV15 and J usage is TRBJ2-3; D not resolved. The germline gives CDR1 LNHNV, CDR2 YYDKDF (reference sequence). Between the trimmed V and J ends, which lost 4 bases and 6 bases, there was a span of 14 bases. The CDR3 sequence is 14 residues long. The CDR3 nucleotides read TGTGCCACCAGCATCCCGACCCCTGGGGATACGCAGTATTTT. It yields the protein CATSIPTPGDTQYF.

The chain couples TRBV5-8 to TRBJ2-6; possibly TRBD2 for D (6 bases). The ends were cut back, 4 bases at V and 0 bases at J, with 11 bases in the middle. This CDR3 region has 16 residues. CDR1 and CDR2 from the germline V gene are SGHTS and YDEGEE. In DNA, the CDR3 is TGTGCCAGCAGCGGCGGGGTACTCTCTGGGGCCAACGTCCTGACTTTC. Its protein product is CASSGGVLSGANVLTF.

The chain employs TRBV7-2 and TRBJ2-7, with D perhaps TRBD2 (6 bases). Germline-derived CDR1 and CDR2 are SGHTA and FQGNSA. This CDR3 contains 15 residues. Trimming left V 5 bases short and J 4 bases short, with 18 bases between. The CDR3 sequence: CASSPGRGRTYEQYF. The CDR3 bases are TGTGCCAGCAGCCCGGGACGGGGGAGGACTTACGAGCAGTACTTC.

The V call is TRBV7-2, the J call TRBJ2-1, with D perhaps matching TRBD2 (6 bases). Germline V gene lookup returns CDR1 SGHTA and CDR2 FQGNSA. This CDR3 has 16 residues. Trimming took off 5 bases at V and 0 bases at J, with 14 bases between the two ends. The CDR3 sequence is CASSQFPGASYNEQFF. Written as DNA, the CDR3 is TGTGCCAGCAGCCAATTCCCGGGAGCCTCCTACAATGAGCAGTTCTTC.

This CDR3 reads CASSEGPNHIAFF. The CDR3 bases are TGTGCCAGCAGTGAAGGCCCAAACCATATAGCTTTCTTT. The chain combines TRBV6-1 with TRBJ1-1; D unresolved. Germline CDR1 reads MNHNS; CDR2 reads SASEGT. The CDR3 length is 13 residues. The V end was cut by 1 base, the J end by 10 bases, with 13 bases between.

The genes are TRBV4-3 and TRBJ2-3; TRBD2 aligns across 11 bases. Germline values: CDR1 LGHNA, CDR2 YSLEER. J lost 1 base, V lost 0 bases, and 6 bases had no gene match. This CDR3 is 18 amino acids long. CDR3 coding DNA: TGCGCCAGCAGCCAAGATGGGCTAGCGGGAGGCCGCACAGATACGCAGTATTTT. This codes for CASSQDGLAGGRTDTQYF.

This clone was observed a single time. The V call is TRBV6-5, the J call TRBJ2-3; D tentatively reads TRBD1 or TRBD2 (5 bases each). The CDR3 length is 13 residues. The germline CDR1 and CDR2 sequences are MNHEY and SVGAGI. The V end lost 9 bases, the J end lost 6 bases, and 16 bases lay between the germline ends. For the CDR3, the DNA is TGTGCCAGTTGTCGGGACCGGTGGGATACGCAGTATTTT. This codes for CASCRDRWDTQYF.

V usage is TRBV19 and J usage is TRBJ2-3, with D perhaps TRBD2 (6 bases). Trimming removed 4 bases at V and 6 bases at J, with 17 bases between. This CDR3 is built from 15 residues. CDR1 is LNHDA and CDR2 is SQIVND in the germline V gene (reference sequence). In DNA, the CDR3 is TGTGCCAGTAGTACCCCTGGGCCCAGCGGGGATACGCAGTATTTT. It is translated as CASSTPGPSGDTQYF. Variable domain in full (rest from reference TRBV19 and TRBJ2-3): DGGITQSPKYLFRKEGQNVTLSCEQNLNHDAMYWYRQDPGQGLRLIYYSQIVNDFQKGDIAEGYSVSREKKESFPLTVTSAQKNPTAFYLCASSTPGPSGDTQYFGPGTRLTVL.

Only one count was recorded for this clone. V usage is TRBV6-6 and J usage is TRBJ1-5; D is ambiguous. The CDR3 sequence is 13 residues long. V gave up 2 bases and J gave up 7 bases, with 9 bases separating them. Per germline, CDR1 MNHNY and CDR2 SVGAGI (reference sequence). The CDR3 protein is CASSYEGRQPQHF. DNA for the CDR3: TGTGCCAGCAGTTACGAGGGCCGGCAGCCCCAGCATTTT.

This clone was observed a few times. V and J are TRBV19 and TRBJ2-7; 8 bases are a match to TRBD2. V shed 6 bases and J 10 bases; nucleotides not matched to a gene: 5. This CDR3 region has 11 residues. Germline loops: CDR1 LNHDA, CDR2 SQIVND (reference sequence). The CDR3 nucleotides read TGTGCCAGTAGCACGGGGGGGACACAGTACTTC. Protein product: CASSTGGTQYF.

With regard to this clone: This CDR3 is also generated by other DNA sequences in the sample. V usage is TRBV7-9 and J usage is TRBJ2-2; possibly TRBD2 for D (6 bases). Per germline, CDR1 SEHNR and CDR2 FQNEAQ (reference sequence). The CDR3 runs to 15 residues. The V gene lost 3 bases and the J gene lost 1 base, with 9 bases spanning the gap. In DNA, the CDR3 is TGTGCCAGCAGCTTGCTAGCGTTGAACACCGGGGAGCTGTTTTTT. Translated: CASSLLALNTGELFF.

The chain is built from TRBV7-9 and TRBJ1-2; D might be TRBD1 (5 bases). V was clipped by 0 bases and J by 4 bases, with 15 bases between them. CDR3 length equals 16 residues. Germline V gene data show CDR1 as SEHNR and CDR2 as FQNEAQ (reference sequence). The CDR3 loop is CASSLARGESAYGYTF. DNA for the CDR3: TGTGCCAGCAGCTTAGCGAGAGGGGAGTCAGCCTATGGCTACACCTTC.

The V and J genes are TRBV27 and TRBJ1-2; possible D gene TRBD1, 6 bases. The CDR3 loop spans 14 amino acids. V lost 2 bases, J lost 4 bases, and 11 bases lay in between. Germline loops: CDR1 MNHEY, CDR2 SMNVEV (reference sequence). CDR3 sequence: CASSLVGAPYGYTF. The CDR3 nucleotides read TGTGCCAGCAGTTTAGTGGGGGCCCCCTATGGCTACACCTTC.

This chain connects TRBV2 to TRBJ1-5; D not certain. This CDR3 is 15 amino acids long. Germline V lookup: CDR1 SNHLY, CDR2 FYNNEI. With 3 bases removed from V and 5 bases from J, the gap between germline ends came to 14 bases. This CDR3 reads CASSDGPGRHQPQHF. CDR3 in DNA: TGTGCCAGCAGTGACGGACCCGGGCGACATCAGCCCCAGCATTTT.

This clone has only a few counts. The chain is built from TRBV7-9 and TRBJ2-3; TRBD2 matches at 7 bases. Per germline, CDR1 SEHNR and CDR2 FQNEAQ (reference sequence). Trimming took 1 base from V and 0 from J; bases not matched to a gene: 4. CDR3 size: 16 residues. The CDR3 nucleotides read TGTGCCAGCAGCTTAGTTAGCGGGCTTAGCACAGATACGCAGTATTTT. Encoded protein: CASSLVSGLSTDTQYF. Together with reference TRBV7-9 and TRBJ2-3, the CDR3 gives the full variable domain: DTGVSQNPRHKITKRGQNVTFRCDPISEHNRLYWYRQTLGQGPEFLTYFQNEAQLEKSRLLSDRFSAERPKGSFSTLEIQRTEQGDSAMYLCASSLVSGLSTDTQYFGPGTRLTVL.

This clone was counted only a few times. The chain has TRBV7-9 and TRBJ2-7, with D perhaps matching TRBD1 or TRBD2 (5 bases each). V shed 6 bases and J shed 4 bases, with 16 bases lying between them. This CDR3 spans 14 amino acids. CDR1 SEHNR and CDR2 FQNEAQ come from the germline V gene (reference sequence). This CDR3 reads CASRAVGPRYEQYF. Here the CDR3 DNA reads TGTGCCAGCAGGGCGGTGGGACCTAGATACGAGCAGTACTTC.

The chain has TRBV9 and TRBJ1-1; D call uncertain. The CDR3 length is 13 residues. Germline V gene data show CDR1 as SGDLS and CDR2 as YYNGEE. Trimming left V 0 bases short and J 5 bases short, with 8 bases between. The CDR3 is CASSVGAGTEAFF. The CDR3 coding sequence is TGTGCCAGCAGCGTAGGGGCGGGTACTGAAGCTTTCTTT.

This chain connects TRBV14 to TRBJ2-3, with 7 bases aligning to TRBD2. Germline-derived CDR1 and CDR2 are SGHDN and FVKESK. V dropped 1 base and J dropped 6; count of bases not matched to a gene: 1. CDR3 length equals 13 residues. CDR3 region: CASSQVGRDTQYF. As DNA, the CDR3 is TGTGCCAGCAGCCAAGTCGGGAGGGATACGCAGTATTTT.

The CDR3 is CASSTPGTGELFF. In DNA, the CDR3 is TGTGCCAGCAGTACCCCAGGGACCGGGGAGCTGTTTTTT. The V call is TRBV28, the J call TRBJ2-2; D may be TRBD1 (5 bases). Germline values: CDR1 MDHEN, CDR2 SYDVKM. This CDR3 region has 13 residues. V lost 5 bases and J 5 bases, leaving 9 bases between the germline ends.

This clone was found a few times. Other DNA sequences in this sample translate to the same CDR3. This chain connects TRBV6-5 to TRBJ2-7; the D call may be TRBD1 or TRBD2 (5 bases each). Germline V gives CDR1 MNHEY, CDR2 SVGAGI. V lost 6 bases to trimming and J lost 3 bases, with 12 bases between them. The CDR3 loop spans 13 amino acids. The CDR3 protein is CASSRDADYEQYF. CDR3 in DNA: TGTGCCAGCAGCCGGGACGCAGACTACGAGCAGTACTTC.

This clone was detected only once. As DNA, the CDR3 is TGTGCCAGCAGTTTACGCCAGCGGGAGCGCTATGAGCAGTTCTTC. It codes for CASSLRQRERYEQFF. This sequence joins TRBV27 and TRBJ2-1, with 8 bases aligning to TRBD2. The germline V gene encodes CDR1 MNHEY and CDR2 SMNVEV (reference sequence). The length of the CDR3 is 15 residues. V gave up 2 bases and J gave up 8 bases; unmatched junction bases: 8.

The rearrangement uses TRBV18 and TRBJ1-1; 7 bases match TRBD1. The CDR3 spans 14 residues. Looked up from germline, CDR1 is KGHSH and CDR2 is LQKENI. Trimming cost V 1 base and J 6 bases; bases outside gene matches: 5. The CDR3 loop is CASSPLQGRPEAFF. CDR3 bases: TGTGCCAGCTCACCACTACAGGGGAGGCCTGAAGCTTTCTTT.

The rearrangement joins TRBV3-1 (or the pseudogene TRBV3-2) to TRBJ1-2; D remains ambiguous. The germline gives CDR1 LGHDT, CDR2 YNNKEL (reference sequence). With 0 bases removed from V and 6 bases from J, the gap between germline ends came to 11 bases. The CDR3 extends over 14 amino acids. This CDR3 reads CASSQDRLGHGYTF. Written as DNA, the CDR3 is TGTGCCAGCAGCCAAGATCGTTTAGGGCATGGCTACACCTTC.

This clone was detected a few times. This rearrangement joins TRBV7-9 to TRBJ2-1, with D possibly matching TRBD2 (6 bases). This CDR3 has 12 residues. Per the germline V gene, CDR1 is SEHNR and CDR2 is FQNEAQ (reference sequence). This CDR3 reads CAARREQNEQFF. The DNA for the CDR3 is TGTGCAGCGCGACGGGAGCAGAATGAGCAGTTCTTC.

The rearrangement uses TRBV5-1 and TRBJ1-6, with D perhaps TRBD1 (6 bases). The germline V gene encodes CDR1 SGHRS and CDR2 YFSETQ. The ends were cut back, 4 bases at V and 4 bases at J, with 12 bases in the middle. The CDR3 is 15 residues long. In DNA form, the CDR3 reads TGCGCCAGCAGCCCGAGGGGGGCTTATAATTCACCCCTCCACTTT. It specifies CASSPRGAYNSPLHF.